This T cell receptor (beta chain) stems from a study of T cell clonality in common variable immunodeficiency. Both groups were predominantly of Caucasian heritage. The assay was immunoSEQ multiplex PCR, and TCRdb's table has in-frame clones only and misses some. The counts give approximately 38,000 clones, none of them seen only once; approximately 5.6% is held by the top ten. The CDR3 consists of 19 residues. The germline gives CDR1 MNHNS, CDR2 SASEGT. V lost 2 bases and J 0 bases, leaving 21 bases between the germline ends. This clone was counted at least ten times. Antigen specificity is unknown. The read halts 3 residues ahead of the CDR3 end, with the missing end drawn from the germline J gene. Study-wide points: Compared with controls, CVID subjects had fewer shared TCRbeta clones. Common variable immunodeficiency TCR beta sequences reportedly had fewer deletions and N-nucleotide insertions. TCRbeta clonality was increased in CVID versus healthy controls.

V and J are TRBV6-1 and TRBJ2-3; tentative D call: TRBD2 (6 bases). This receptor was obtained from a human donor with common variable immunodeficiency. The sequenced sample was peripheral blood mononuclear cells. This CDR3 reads CASSEIRWGAGLSTDTQYF. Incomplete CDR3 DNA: TGTGCCAGCAGTGAAATAAGGTGGGGCGCGGGACTTAGCACAGATACG.